This record covers a single T cell receptor beta chain. Produced via immunoSEQ multiplex PCR; TCRdb's table is partial and in-frame only. The table includes around 2.1 million clones, almost 96% detected once. This sample was included in a study of shared clonotypes between healthy human individuals. The V and J ends lost 4 bases and 0 bases, in that order; junction bases with no gene match: 9. Germline CDR1 and CDR2: SGHVS and FQNEAQ. This CDR3 has 16 residues. The receptor was isolated from a man between 18 and 29 years old in good health. The source material was naive CD4+ T cells sorted from blood. Noted subset: CD45RA+ positively selected. The genes are TRBV7-8 and TRBJ2-7, with TRBD2 matching over 7 bases. The CDR3 here is CASSSPASGRSYEQYF. In nucleotides, the CDR3 is TGTGCCAGCAGCTCTCCGGCTAGCGGTCGCTCCTACGAGCAGTACTTC.